The 3 T cell receptor beta chains below were found in one sample sequenced in a study of blood T cell repertoires in COVID-19. The repertoire was sequenced with immunoSEQ multiplex PCR; TCRdb's copy has only in-frame clones and lacks some. The sample contains roughly 230,000 clones, around 83% of which appear only once. The specimen sequenced was peripheral blood. The receptors were sampled from a woman in her fifties or sixties with acute or convalescent COVID-19.

The gene calls are TRBV7-9 and TRBJ2-3, with 10 bases aligning to TRBD2. With V trimmed by 1 base and J by 4 bases, 5 bases remained unmatched. The CDR3 runs to 16 residues. Germline V lookup: CDR1 SEHNR, CDR2 FQNEAQ (reference sequence). The DNA of the CDR3 is TGTGCCAGCAGCTTAGGGGCTAGCGGGAGTTCAGATACGCAGTATTTT. It specifies CASSLGASGSSDTQYF. Using reference TRBV7-9 and TRBJ2-3 for the parts outside the CDR3, the full variable domain is DTGVSQNPRHKITKRGQNVTFRCDPISEHNRLYWYRQTLGQGPEFLTYFQNEAQLEKSRLLSDRFSAERPKGSFSTLEIQRTEQGDSAMYLCASSLGASGSSDTQYFGPGTRLTVL.

The chain carries TRBV19 and TRBJ2-6, with a weak D call TRBD1 (5 bases). CDR3 length: 16 residues. Germline V gene data show CDR1 as LNHDA and CDR2 as SQIVND (reference sequence). V was trimmed by 3 bases and J by 0 bases, leaving 9 bases between them. DNA of the CDR3: TGTGCCAGTAGTATCGACAGATACTCTGGGGCCAACGTCCTGACTTTC. Translated, it gives CASSIDRYSGANVLTF.

Only one count was recorded for this clone. The genes are TRBV7-8 and TRBJ2-7; D unclear. The CDR3 has 15 residues. Trimming shortened V by 5 bases and J by 2 bases, and 16 bases separated the two germline ends. Germline V CDR1 and CDR2: SGHVS, FQNEAQ. The CDR3 DNA reads TGTGCCAGCAGCCCCCGTGGGCTTTTCACCTACGAGCAGTACTTC. Protein sequence: CASSPRGLFTYEQYF.